This TCR beta chain appears in the sequencing data of a study of CD8 T cells in Susac syndrome. Germline V CDR1 and CDR2: MNHNY, SVGAGI (reference sequence). This CDR3 has 16 amino acids. V was clipped by 2 bases and J by 1 base; unmatched bases: 8. A quantity of about 0.45 to 1 ug RNA underwent reverse transcription using random hexamers. TCRdb analysed the immunoSEQ multiplex PCR reads with MiXCR anew, one entry per CDR3 protein. There are 51,000 or so distinct CDR3 sequences in the sample; under 95% occur only once, and around 0.53% lies in the top ten. Sequencing targeted TCR beta in T cells from blood (CD8+ and CD4+). Controls comprised healthy donors matched for age and sex.

Sequenced input: CD8+ T cells from PBMCs. This clonotype was sampled from a human donor in good health. The rearrangement links TRBV6-6 to TRBJ2-7; TRBD1 matches 7 bases. The CDR3 sequence is CASSYDIRDSSYEQYF. CDR3 coding DNA: TGTGCCAGCAGTTACGATATCCGGGACAGTTCCTACGAGCAGTACTTC.